Included here is one TCR beta chain sequence, with context. Original analysis: Estimation of nucleated cell counts was performed using reference gene primer amplification. Here immunoSEQ multiplex PCR was the method, and the copy in TCRdb shows in-frame clones only, minus some. V and J calls and clone size are copied from that table; D and trimming were computed from the DNA. The sample includes about 270,000 clones, about 89% of them seen just once. The V gene lost 4 bases and the J gene lost 1 base, with 9 bases spanning the gap. The CDR3 runs 14 residues. Germline V lookup: CDR1 LNHDA, CDR2 SQIVND (reference sequence). This sample stems from a study of blood T cell repertoires in COVID-19. Overall study: The study drew acute and convalescent COVID-19 samples from the United States, Italy and Spain. The analysed material was cDNA or gDNA that came from T cells, B-cell-depleted T cells, or PBMCs.

The chain combines TRBV19 with TRBJ2-3; possible D gene TRBD1, 5 bases. This clonotype originated in a woman aged 60-75 years who had recovered from COVID-19. The sample was peripheral blood. Here the CDR3 DNA reads TGTGCCAGTAGTACCCAAGGGGGCACAGATACGCAGTATTTT. It codes for CASSTQGGTDTQYF.